The sequence of this T cell receptor (beta chain) was determined in a study of blood T cell repertoires in COVID-19. Background on the study: COVID-19 samples collected from the United States, Italy and Spain covered acute and convalescent phases. The cDNA or gDNA used as material had been derived from T cells, B-cell-depleted T cells, or PBMCs.

As originally analysed: By means of reference gene primer amplification, nucleated cell counts were estimated. Assay used: immunoSEQ multiplex PCR; TCRdb lists only in-frame clones, some missing. That table supplies the V and J calls and clone size; D and trimming were determined from the DNA. The repertoire includes around 140,000 clones, roughly 90% of them detected once, and just under 3% sits in the top ten. The specimen sequenced was peripheral blood. The sequence was obtained from a man in his 60s with active or convalescent COVID-19.

This CDR3 is CASSADRNQPQHF. The CDR3, as DNA: TGTGCCAGCAGCGCCGACAGGAATCAGCCCCAGCATTTT. The chain has TRBV6-5 and TRBJ1-5, with a tentative D call TRBD1 (6 bases). The CDR3 covers 13 residues. Looked up from germline, CDR1 is MNHEY and CDR2 is SVGAGI. Trimming removed 6 bases from V and 4 bases from J, with 10 bases in between.